Shown below are 21 T cell receptor beta chains from a single sample sequenced in a study of CD8+ T cells in alopecia areata. Documented treatment: oral pan-JAK inhibitor, 5-10 mg twice daily. RNA extraction and reverse transcription yielded cDNA as sequencing template. TCRdb keeps only in-frame clones here, not all; method: immunoSEQ multiplex PCR. Seen here are approximately 180,000 clones, about three fifths observed once, and the top ten hold under 20%. The specimen was CD4+ T cells sorted from blood, collected at approximately week 60, from a patient treated with tofacitinib. The source of these receptors is a human donor with alopecia areata.

The table lists this clone with a count of one. This sequence joins TRBV25-1 and TRBJ1-3; D not certain. V lost 7 bases and J lost 2, with 6 bases in between. The CDR3 loop spans 12 amino acids. Germline loops: CDR1 MGHDK, CDR2 SYGVNS. The CDR3 loop reads CASTGAGNTIYF. The DNA of the CDR3 is TGTGCCAGCACGGGAGCTGGAAACACCATATATTTT.

V is TRBV7-9 and J is TRBJ1-3; D gene unclear. Trimming stripped 5 bases from V and 0 bases from J, with 8 bases between. Germline V gives CDR1 SEHNR, CDR2 FQNEAQ (reference sequence). The CDR3 extends over 14 amino acids. CDR3 coding DNA: TGTGCCAGCAGCCCCGACATCTCTGGAAACACCATATATTTT. Translated, it gives CASSPDISGNTIYF.

V is TRBV15 and J is TRBJ2-1; 7 bases match TRBD2. Germline-derived CDR1 and CDR2 are LNHNV and YYDKDF (reference sequence). V was pared by 3 bases and J by 15 bases, with 5 bases of the junction left unmatched. This CDR3 spans 11 amino acids. CDR3 residues: CATSSGTTAFF. The CDR3, as DNA: TGTGCCACCAGCAGTGGGACTACGGCGTTCTTC.

The J gene is TRBJ2-1, the V gene TRBV29-1; TRBD2 aligns across 10 bases. V lost 3 bases, J lost 5 bases, and 4 bases stayed unmatched. The CDR3 has 14 amino acids. The germline CDR1 and CDR2 sequences are SQVTM and ANQGSEA. CDR3 in DNA: TGCAGCGTTGACACTAGCGGGGTAAACAATGAGCAGTTCTTC. Amino acid sequence: CSVDTSGVNNEQFF.

This clone was found once. The gene calls are TRBV29-1 and TRBJ2-7; D possibly corresponds to TRBD2 (6 bases). The CDR3 totals 13 residues. Germline lookup yields CDR1 SQVTM and CDR2 ANQGSEA. V was clipped by 4 bases and J by 0 bases, with 10 bases between them. CDR3 nucleotides: TGCAGCGTTGCGACTAGGGCCTCCTACGAGCAGTACTTC. The encoded protein is CSVATRASYEQYF.

V is TRBV5-1 and J is TRBJ2-1, with D uncertain. V was trimmed by 0 bases and J by 5 bases, leaving 3 bases between them. This CDR3 comprises 12 residues. CDR1 and CDR2 (germline): SGHRS, YFSETQ. DNA of the CDR3: TGCGCCAGCAGCTTGGAAGACAATGAGCAGTTCTTC. Its protein product is CASSLEDNEQFF.

J is TRBJ2-7 and V is TRBV9; 8 nucleotides align to TRBD2. Trimming at V came to 1 base and at J to 4 bases, leaving 10 bases not matched to a gene. Germline loops: CDR1 SGDLS, CDR2 YYNGEE. The CDR3 length is 16 residues. The DNA of the CDR3 is TGTGCCAGCAGCGTATCCGTAGCGGGGCCCGGGTACGAGCAGTACTTC. Residues: CASSVSVAGPGYEQYF.

Only a few counts were recorded for this clone. The V and J genes are TRBV30 and TRBJ2-2; no definite D call. The V end lost 0 bases, the J end lost 3 bases, and 8 bases lay between the germline ends. The CDR3 covers 14 residues. Germline CDR1 is GTSNPN and CDR2 is SVGIG (reference sequence). This CDR3 reads CAWSVHTDTGELFF. The CDR3 coding sequence is TGTGCCTGGAGTGTACACACGGACACCGGGGAGCTGTTTTTT.

The chain links TRBV23-1 to TRBJ2-7, with D perhaps TRBD2 (5 bases). Being an ORF, TRBV23-1 has a function that is uncertain. V was pared by 4 bases and J by 5 bases, with 15 bases between. The CDR3 length is 14 residues. The CDR3 loop reads CASSRRRRLDEQYF. The CDR3 coding sequence is TGCGCCAGCAGTCGTCGCCGGAGGCTCGACGAGCAGTACTTC.

DNA for the CDR3: TGTGCCTGGAGCTGGTTGGGAAACTATGGCTACACCTTC. Translating gives CAWSWLGNYGYTF. This chain uses TRBV30 with TRBJ1-2; no clear D. Trimming stripped 3 bases from V and 2 bases from J, with 10 bases between. Germline values: CDR1 GTSNPN, CDR2 SVGIG (reference sequence). This CDR3 comprises 13 residues.

Only one count was recorded for this clone. The chain links TRBV27 to TRBJ1-1; maybe TRBD1 (5 bases). The CDR3 runs to 15 residues. V dropped 7 bases and J dropped 1 base, with 16 bases sitting between them. From germline, CDR1 is MNHEY and CDR2 SMNVEV (reference sequence). CDR3 sequence reads: CASKITRRGNTEAFF. CDR3 bases: TGTGCCAGCAAAATCACCCGGAGGGGGAACACTGAAGCTTTCTTT.

The chain joins TRBV29-1 to TRBJ2-7, with D perhaps TRBD1 (5 bases). From germline, CDR1 is SQVTM and CDR2 ANQGSEA. V was cut by 6 bases and J by 0 bases, with 12 bases left in between. This CDR3 spans 13 amino acids. The CDR3 DNA reads as TGCAGCGTCAACCGGCAGGGCTCCTACGAGCAGTACTTC. It encodes CSVNRQGSYEQYF.

Worth noting for this clone: The same CDR3 also results from other DNA sequences found in this sample. This chain links TRBV30 with TRBJ1-5; D not resolved. The V end was cut by 0 bases, the J end by 2 bases, with 5 bases between. The germline V gene has CDR1 GTSNPN and CDR2 SVGIG (reference sequence). The CDR3 is made up of 13 amino acids. CDR3 coding DNA: TGTGCCTGGAGTGTACAGCGCAATCAGCCCCAGCATTTT. Protein: CAWSVQRNQPQHF.

This chain links TRBV7-3 with TRBJ2-2; 11 nucleotides agree with TRBD2. Germline loops: CDR1 SGHTA, CDR2 FQGTGA. V lost 4 bases and J lost 5; bases outside the gene matches: 3. There are 15 residues in the CDR3. This CDR3 reads CASSSRLAGTGELFF. The CDR3 DNA reads as TGTGCCAGCAGCTCGCGACTAGCGGGAACCGGGGAGCTGTTTTTT.

The V and J genes are TRBV29-1 and TRBJ2-7, with a weak D call TRBD1 (5 bases). The ends were cut back, 4 bases at V and 3 bases at J, with 13 bases in the middle. CDR3 length: 13 residues. CDR1 is SQVTM and CDR2 is ANQGSEA in the germline V gene. The CDR3 reads CSVARGQGYEQYF. Written as DNA, the CDR3 is TGCAGCGTTGCCCGTGGGCAGGGCTACGAGCAGTACTTC.

CDR3 sequence: CASSRRDSLQETQYF. CDR3 DNA sequence: TGTGCCAGCAGCCGCCGGGACAGCCTCCAAGAGACCCAGTACTTC. The V call is TRBV5-6, the J call TRBJ2-5, with 7 nucleotides matching TRBD1. Looked up from germline, CDR1 is SGHDT and CDR2 is YYEEEE. The CDR3 runs 15 residues. The V and J ends lost 4 bases and 1 base, in that order; junction bases with no gene match: 7. Full variable domain (rest looked up from reference TRBV5-6 and TRBJ2-5): DAGVTQSPTHLIKTRGQQVTLRCSPKSGHDTVSWYQQALGQGPQFIFQYYEEEERQRGNFPDRFSGHQFPNYSSELNVNALLLGDSALYLCASSRRDSLQETQYFGPGTRLLVL.

This chain connects TRBV6-1 to TRBJ2-5; 8 nucleotides match TRBD1. CDR1 is MNHNS, CDR2 SASEGT, per germline. The CDR3 runs 13 residues. The J segment lost 5 bases and the V segment lost 10 bases, leaving 9 bases of the junction unmatched. This chain's CDR3 is CATLPNRGETQYF. CDR3 DNA sequence: TGTGCCACCTTACCCAACAGGGGGGAGACCCAGTACTTC.

CDR3 DNA: TGTGCCAGCAGCTTGGCCGGGGGAGGAGAAAAACTGTTTTTT. It is translated as CASSLAGGGEKLFF. V usage is TRBV5-6 and J usage is TRBJ1-4, with D tentatively TRBD1 (5 bases). The germline V gene has CDR1 SGHDT and CDR2 YYEEEE. Trimming pared 0 bases from V and 8 bases from J, leaving 11 bases between. The CDR3 extends over 14 amino acids.

This clone turned up a few times. The chain has TRBV6-6 and TRBJ2-7, with D maybe TRBD2 (5 bases). The CDR3 runs 12 residues. Per the germline V gene, CDR1 is MNHNY and CDR2 is SVGAGI (reference sequence). Trimming pared 4 bases from V and 7 bases from J, leaving 11 bases between. CDR3 nucleotides: TGTGCCAGCAGTTCGGGGAGTTGGGAGCAGTACTTC. It specifies CASSSGSWEQYF.

The sample holds a few counts of this clone. The chain has TRBV4-2 and TRBJ2-5, with D tentatively TRBD1 (6 bases). CDR1 is LGHNA and CDR2 is YNFKEQ in the germline V gene. Trimming pared 1 base from V and 4 bases from J, leaving 13 bases between. The CDR3 spans 15 residues. Written as DNA, the CDR3 is TGTGCCAGCAGCCAAGTGCTGGGGGCAATAGAGACCCAGTACTTC. Its translation: CASSQVLGAIETQYF.

This clone has a handful of counts. This chain joins TRBV5-1 and TRBJ2-5, with 10 bases aligning to TRBD2. J was trimmed by 5 bases and V by 4 bases; bases with no gene match: 11. The germline V gene encodes CDR1 SGHRS and CDR2 YFSETQ. The CDR3 is made up of 16 amino acids. The CDR3 spells CASSHLAGAQGETQYF. The CDR3 bases are TGCGCCAGCAGCCATCTAGCGGGGGCCCAAGGGGAGACCCAGTACTTC. The variable domain in full, completed from reference TRBV5-1 and TRBJ2-5, reads KAGVTQTPRYLIKTRGQQVTLSCSPISGHRSVSWYQQTPGQGLQFLFEYFSETQRNKGNFPGRFSGRQFSNSRSEMNVSTLELGDSALYLCASSHLAGAQGETQYFGPGTRLLVL.